What follows are 15 T cell receptor beta chains derived from one specimen sequenced in a study of blood T cell repertoires in COVID-19. The method was immunoSEQ multiplex PCR; TCRdb's version includes in-frame clones alone and lacks a portion of them. Counted here are around 130,000 clones, roughly 83% occurring once; the ten biggest clones make up about 1.5%. The sample comprised peripheral blood. The receptors come from a man between 60 and 75 years old with acute or convalescent COVID-19.

The rearrangement joins TRBV15 to TRBJ1-5, with D unclear. The CDR3 runs to 14 residues. Germline V gives CDR1 LNHNV, CDR2 YYDKDF (reference sequence). V lost 0 bases, J lost 5 bases, and 8 bases lay in between. Written as DNA, the CDR3 is TGTGCCACCAGCAGAGAGGCCAGTGATCAGCCCCAGCATTTT. Amino acid sequence: CATSREASDQPQHF.

The rearrangement uses TRBV7-8 and TRBJ1-6; D gene ambiguous. The germline V gene has CDR1 SGHVS and CDR2 FQNEAQ. The CDR3 has 16 amino acids. Trimming stripped 1 base from V and 10 bases from J, with 17 bases between. The CDR3 is CASSLVEEVRVSPLHF. The CDR3 DNA is TGTGCCAGCAGCTTAGTTGAAGAGGTCCGGGTCTCACCCCTCCACTTT.

V is TRBV30 and J is TRBJ1-4; D is ambiguous. Germline V lookup: CDR1 GTSNPN, CDR2 SVGIG (reference sequence). Between the trimmed V and J ends, which lost 1 base and 8 bases, there was a span of 20 bases. CDR3 length: 16 residues. The CDR3 sequence: CAWSATVSRVPEKLFF. CDR3 in DNA: TGTGCCTGGAGTGCGACGGTCTCGAGGGTCCCGGAAAAACTGTTTTTT.

V usage is TRBV5-1 and J usage is TRBJ1-5; TRBD1 matches 10 bases. The ends lost 3 bases at V and 5 bases at J; junction bases unmatched: 2. The CDR3 is made up of 14 amino acids. Germline lookup yields CDR1 SGHRS and CDR2 YFSETQ. CDR3 sequence: CASSWGTGDQPQHF. The CDR3 region has the DNA TGCGCCAGCAGCTGGGGGACAGGGGATCAGCCCCAGCATTTT.

This rearrangement joins TRBV10-2 to TRBJ1-5; no definite D call. Per the germline V gene, CDR1 is WSHSY and CDR2 is SAAADI. The CDR3 covers 14 residues. The V end was cut by 5 bases, the J end by 4 bases, with 12 bases between. The CDR3 spells CASSNYGDNQPQHF. For the CDR3, the DNA is TGCGCCAGCAGTAATTACGGGGATAATCAGCCCCAGCATTTT.

The chain is built from TRBV24-1 and TRBJ1-4; TRBD1 matches at 9 bases. This CDR3 comprises 14 residues. Germline V gene sequence: CDR1 KGHDR, CDR2 SFDVKD. V dropped 7 bases and J dropped 8; count of bases not matched to a gene: 7. The CDR3 bases are TGTGCCACCAGCATCGGACAGGGGCGGGAAAAACTGTTTTTT. It codes for CATSIGQGREKLFF.

The gene calls are TRBV24-1 and TRBJ2-1, with 12 bases that match TRBD2. The V and J ends lost 5 bases and 8 bases, in that order; junction bases with no gene match: 6. Germline CDR1 and CDR2: KGHDR and SFDVKD. There are 15 residues in the CDR3. CDR3 residues: CATSGLAGGPDEQFF. CDR3 in DNA: TGTGCCACCAGTGGTCTAGCGGGGGGGCCCGATGAGCAGTTCTTC.

CDR3 DNA: TGCGCCAGCAGCTTGGAGGGACAGGGGGCAGGCACAGATACGCAGTATTTT. The encoded protein is CASSLEGQGAGTDTQYF. The chain has TRBV5-1 and TRBJ2-3; 12 positions match TRBD1. Germline CDR1 reads SGHRS; CDR2 reads YFSETQ. The V gene end was trimmed by 0 bases and the J gene end by 1 base; junction bases not matched to a gene: 3. The CDR3 is 17 residues long.

CDR3 sequence: CASSDLGHEQFF. For the CDR3, the DNA is TGTGCCAGCAGTGATTTGGGGCATGAGCAGTTCTTC. The rearrangement uses TRBV6-1 and TRBJ2-1; D may be TRBD1 (5 bases). V lost 3 bases to trimming and J lost 8 bases, with 8 bases between them. The CDR3 is 12 residues long. Germline V gives CDR1 MNHNS, CDR2 SASEGT.

The chain recombines TRBV5-6 with TRBJ1-4, with TRBD1 as a possible D gene (6 bases). CDR1 and CDR2 from the germline V gene are SGHDT and YYEEEE. The length of the CDR3 is 14 residues. Trimming left V 2 bases short and J 5 bases short, with 10 bases between. The CDR3 sequence is CASSLQDRNEKLFF. Here the CDR3 DNA reads TGTGCCAGCAGCTTACAGGACAGAAATGAAAAACTGTTTTTT.

V and J are TRBV11-2 and TRBJ1-1, with a tentative D call TRBD1 (5 bases). This CDR3 is 13 amino acids long. V gave up 11 bases and J gave up 4 bases, with 17 bases separating them. Germline loops: CDR1 SGHAT, CDR2 FQNNGV. CDR3 sequence: CASAAGGGTEAFF. CDR3 coding DNA: TGTGCCTCCGCGGCGGGGGGTGGCACTGAAGCTTTCTTT.

The chain couples TRBV19 to TRBJ2-5; 9 positions agree with TRBD2. Germline assignment: CDR1 LNHDA and CDR2 SQIVND (reference sequence). The ends lost 11 bases at V and 5 bases at J; junction bases unmatched: 15. This CDR3 comprises 15 residues. CDR3 sequence reads: CAVSGRPTSMETQYF. CDR3 nucleotides: TGTGCCGTGAGCGGGAGGCCTACAAGTATGGAGACCCAGTACTTC.

This chain connects TRBV5-8 to TRBJ1-5; 11 positions agree with TRBD1. Trimming took 2 bases from V and 4 from J; bases not matched to a gene: 2. CDR3 length: 15 residues. Germline CDR1 SGHTS, CDR2 YDEGEE. The CDR3 DNA reads as TGTGCCAGCAGCTTAGGGACAGGGGGTAATCAGCCCCAGCATTTT. Translated: CASSLGTGGNQPQHF.

The gene calls are TRBV11-1 and TRBJ1-1; 10 positions match TRBD1. Trimming at V came to 0 bases and at J to 0 bases, leaving 7 bases not matched to a gene. This CDR3 has 18 amino acids. Germline V gives CDR1 SGHAT, CDR2 FQDESV (reference sequence). The CDR3 region has the DNA TGTGCCAGCAGCTTAGCCAGGGACAGGGGAGTAGTGAACACTGAAGCTTTCTTT. This translates into CASSLARDRGVVNTEAFF.

The chain is built from TRBV4-1 and TRBJ1-3; D possibly corresponds to TRBD1 (5 bases). This CDR3 comprises 18 residues. V lost 1 base and J lost 2, with 18 bases in between. Germline V gives CDR1 MGHRA, CDR2 YSYEKL. The CDR3 spells CASSQGGAGVGAGNTIYF. CDR3 DNA sequence: TGCGCCAGCAGCCAAGGAGGAGCGGGTGTAGGGGCTGGAAACACCATATATTTT.